Each of the 19 T cell receptor beta chains below was sequenced from the same sample in a study of cytomegalovirus exposure and HLA in healthy donors. In the PCR, 60 Vbeta and 13 Jbeta primers were used. The data were produced by immunoSEQ multiplex PCR, yet TCRdb's version contains in-frame clones alone and is incomplete. Its listing shows about 160,000 clones. The source material was PBMCs. Source of these receptors: a man aged 30 to 39 in good health and CMV-seronegative.

The J gene is TRBJ2-1, the V gene TRBV6-5, with 8 bases aligning to TRBD2. V lost 8 bases, J lost 10 bases, and 16 bases stayed unmatched. Germline CDR1 is MNHEY and CDR2 is SVGAGI. This CDR3 comprises 15 residues. CDR3 in amino acids: CASCPSGGMGGEQFF. The CDR3 DNA follows: TGTGCCAGCTGCCCGAGCGGGGGAATGGGAGGGGAGCAGTTCTTC.

The CDR3 sequence: CASRGSGASTDTQYF. The CDR3 nucleotides are TGTGCCAGCAGAGGATCAGGGGCCAGCACAGATACGCAGTATTTT. The rearrangement joins TRBV28 to TRBJ2-3; D is perhaps TRBD1 (6 bases). Germline V CDR1 and CDR2: MDHEN, SYDVKM. The CDR3 runs 15 residues. The V and J ends lost 6 bases and 0 bases respectively, with 13 bases between them.

The V call is TRBV5-6, the J call TRBJ1-1; 7 bases match TRBD1. V lost 1 base, J lost 8 bases, and 17 bases stayed unmatched. This CDR3 has 17 amino acids. CDR1 is SGHDT and CDR2 is YYEEEE in the germline V gene. CDR3 loop: CASSLLANSGQRREAFF. CDR3 DNA sequence: TGTGCCAGCAGCTTGTTGGCCAACTCGGGACAGCGGCGGGAAGCTTTCTTT.

The chain couples TRBV19 to TRBJ1-1, with a weak D call TRBD1 (5 bases). Germline CDR1 and CDR2: LNHDA and SQIVND (reference sequence). V was trimmed by 8 bases and J by 0 bases, leaving 13 bases between them. CDR3 length: 14 amino acids. CDR3 bases: TGTGCCAGTGGTAGACAGTCGGTGAACACTGAAGCTTTCTTT. This codes for CASGRQSVNTEAFF.

V is TRBV19 and J is TRBJ2-2, with D unresolved. The CDR3 is made up of 15 amino acids. Germline values: CDR1 LNHDA, CDR2 SQIVND (reference sequence). V gave up 2 bases and J gave up 1 base, with 8 bases separating them. CDR3 in amino acids: CASSIFGMNTGELFF. The CDR3 coding sequence is TGTGCCAGTAGTATATTCGGTATGAACACCGGGGAGCTGTTTTTT.

The J gene is TRBJ2-7, the V gene TRBV27, with TRBD1 identical over 11 bases. Trimming removed 4 bases from V and 2 bases from J; junction bases left unmatched: 4. Germline assignment: CDR1 MNHEY and CDR2 SMNVEV (reference sequence). The CDR3 is 15 residues long. The CDR3 protein is CASSSGTGGPYEQYF. In DNA form, the CDR3 reads TGTGCCAGCAGTTCCGGGACAGGGGGACCCTACGAGCAGTACTTC.

This chain connects TRBV25-1 to TRBJ1-1; D gene uncertain. The CDR3 length is 13 residues. V lost 4 bases and J 10 bases, leaving 16 bases between the germline ends. Germline V lookup: CDR1 MGHDK, CDR2 SYGVNS. In DNA form, the CDR3 reads TGTGCCAGCAGTGCGTTTGGAGGGAACGTAGCTTTCTTT. As protein: CASSAFGGNVAFF.

The chain employs TRBV6-1 and TRBJ2-7, with D perhaps matching TRBD1 (6 bases). The V and J ends lost 3 bases and 4 bases respectively, with 16 bases between them. Germline loops: CDR1 MNHNS, CDR2 SASEGT. The CDR3 runs 15 residues. The chain's CDR3 is CASSDETGGPYEQYF. The CDR3 DNA reads as TGTGCCAGCAGTGACGAGACAGGCGGGCCGTACGAGCAGTACTTC.

The genes are TRBV6-5 and TRBJ1-5; TRBD1 matches 7 bases. The CDR3 is 15 amino acids. With V trimmed by 0 bases and J by 6 bases, 5 bases remained unmatched. Germline CDR1 and CDR2: MNHEY and SVGAGI. CDR3 coding DNA: TGTGCCAGCAGTTACTCGAGACAGGGAAGTCAGCCCCAGCATTTT. Protein sequence: CASSYSRQGSQPQHF.

The chain combines TRBV6-4 with TRBJ2-1, with 7 bases aligning to TRBD1. CDR1 MRHNA and CDR2 SNTAGT come from the germline V gene. J lost 5 bases, V lost 0 bases, and 7 bases had no gene match. The CDR3 has 16 amino acids. The CDR3 reads CASSDSVGDSDNEQFF. The CDR3 region has the DNA TGTGCCAGCAGTGACTCTGTAGGGGACAGTGACAATGAGCAGTTCTTC.

J is TRBJ1-1 and V is TRBV27; maybe TRBD1 (5 bases). The germline V gene encodes CDR1 MNHEY and CDR2 SMNVEV (reference sequence). With 0 bases removed from V and 3 bases from J, the gap between germline ends came to 17 bases. This CDR3 has 17 amino acids. The CDR3: CASSLSRDSQGHTEAFF. Here the CDR3 DNA reads TGTGCCAGCAGTTTATCAAGGGACTCGCAGGGTCACACTGAAGCTTTCTTT.

The chain links TRBV6-5 to TRBJ1-4, with TRBD1 as a possible D gene (6 bases). V lost 5 bases to trimming and J lost 8 bases, with 18 bases between them. CDR3 length: 15 amino acids. Germline loops: CDR1 MNHEY, CDR2 SVGAGI. CDR3 region: CASSTLVTGREKLFF. The CDR3 DNA follows: TGTGCCAGCAGTACCCTCGTCACAGGGCGAGAAAAACTGTTTTTT.

This sequence joins TRBV30 and TRBJ1-5, with 8 nucleotides matching TRBD1. The length of the CDR3 is 13 residues. Germline V gives CDR1 GTSNPN, CDR2 SVGIG (reference sequence). With V trimmed by 4 bases and J by 11 bases, 10 bases remained unmatched. CDR3 sequence (DNA): TGTGCCTGGACAGGGACAGGCTTGGAGGCCCAGCATTTT. This codes for CAWTGTGLEAQHF. Filled out from reference TRBV30 and TRBJ1-5, the complete variable domain reads SQTIHQWPATLVQPVGSPLSLECTVEGTSNPNLYWYRQAAGRGLQLLFYSVGIGQISSEVPQNLSASRPQDRQFILSSKKLLLSDSGFYLCAWTGTGLEAQHFGDGTRLSIL.

This sequence joins TRBV28 and TRBJ2-3, with TRBD1 matching 8 bases. Trimming cost V 9 bases and J 2 bases; bases outside gene matches: 4. The CDR3 has 13 residues. The germline V gene encodes CDR1 MDHEN and CDR2 SYDVKM. Written as DNA, the CDR3 is TGTGCCAGACAGGGGGAGGACACAGATACGCAGTATTTT. Amino acids: CARQGEDTDTQYF.

V is TRBV10-2 and J is TRBJ1-5, with a tentative D call TRBD1 (6 bases). Germline assignment: CDR1 WSHSY and CDR2 SAAADI. V was trimmed by 6 bases and J by 7 bases, leaving 13 bases between them. This CDR3 has 13 amino acids. The CDR3 loop is CASSAGAEQPQHF. The DNA for the CDR3 is TGCGCCAGCAGCGCAGGGGCGGAACAGCCCCAGCATTTT.

V usage is TRBV19 and J usage is TRBJ2-1; no firm D call. The CDR3 contains 13 residues. Looked up from germline, CDR1 is LNHDA and CDR2 is SQIVND (reference sequence). V was pared by 6 bases and J by 2 bases, with 8 bases between. The CDR3 is CASSTIAYNEQFF. The CDR3, as DNA: TGTGCCAGTAGCACCATAGCCTACAATGAGCAGTTCTTC. Complete variable domain (other parts from reference TRBV19 and TRBJ2-1): DGGITQSPKYLFRKEGQNVTLSCEQNLNHDAMYWYRQDPGQGLRLIYYSQIVNDFQKGDIAEGYSVSREKKESFPLTVTSAQKNPTAFYLCASSTIAYNEQFFGPGTRLTVL.

The chain employs TRBV4-1 and TRBJ2-3, with TRBD1 as a possible D gene (5 bases). The V gene lost 0 bases and the J gene lost 1 base, with 8 bases spanning the gap. Germline V CDR1 and CDR2: MGHRA, YSYEKL. The CDR3 is 15 residues long. CDR3 nucleotide sequence: TGCGCCAGCAGCCAAGATTTCAGGGGCACAGATACGCAGTATTTT. It specifies CASSQDFRGTDTQYF.

The chain joins TRBV7-9 to TRBJ2-1; 9 bases are shared with TRBD2. The length of the CDR3 is 17 residues. The V segment lost 5 bases and the J segment 8 bases; nucleotides outside the gene matches: 16. CDR1 SEHNR and CDR2 FQNEAQ come from the germline V gene (reference sequence). DNA of the CDR3: TGTGCCAGCAGCCCCCGTCTTACCGGGACTAGCATGTATGAGCAGTTCTTC. Translating gives CASSPRLTGTSMYEQFF.

The chain has TRBV10-3 and TRBJ2-5; 7 nucleotides agree with TRBD1. Trimming at V came to 2 bases and at J to 4 bases, leaving 7 bases not matched to a gene. This CDR3 is built from 15 residues. The germline CDR1 and CDR2 sequences are ENHRY and SYGVKD. The CDR3 sequence: CAISEPGTAGETQYF. CDR3 DNA sequence: TGTGCCATCAGTGAGCCAGGGACAGCTGGAGAGACCCAGTACTTC.